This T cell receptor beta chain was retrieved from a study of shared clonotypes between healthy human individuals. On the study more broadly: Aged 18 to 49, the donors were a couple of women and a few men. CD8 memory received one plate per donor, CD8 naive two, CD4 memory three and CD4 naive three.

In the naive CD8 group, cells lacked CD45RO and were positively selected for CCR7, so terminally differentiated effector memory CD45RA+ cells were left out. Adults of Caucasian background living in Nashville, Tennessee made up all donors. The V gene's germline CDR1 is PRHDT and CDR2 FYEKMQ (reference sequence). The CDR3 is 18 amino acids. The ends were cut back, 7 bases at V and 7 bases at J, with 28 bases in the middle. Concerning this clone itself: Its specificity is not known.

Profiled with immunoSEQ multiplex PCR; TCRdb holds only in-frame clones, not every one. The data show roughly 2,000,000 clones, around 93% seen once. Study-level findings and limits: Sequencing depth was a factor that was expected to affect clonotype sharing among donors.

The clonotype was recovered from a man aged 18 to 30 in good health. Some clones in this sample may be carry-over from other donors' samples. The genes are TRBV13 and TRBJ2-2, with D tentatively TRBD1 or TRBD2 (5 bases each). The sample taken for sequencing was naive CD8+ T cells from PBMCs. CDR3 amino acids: CASTSEGLSPPLGGELFF. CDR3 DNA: TGTGCCAGCACCTCCGAGGGGCTAAGTCCCCCCTTGGGCGGGGAGCTGTTTTTT.